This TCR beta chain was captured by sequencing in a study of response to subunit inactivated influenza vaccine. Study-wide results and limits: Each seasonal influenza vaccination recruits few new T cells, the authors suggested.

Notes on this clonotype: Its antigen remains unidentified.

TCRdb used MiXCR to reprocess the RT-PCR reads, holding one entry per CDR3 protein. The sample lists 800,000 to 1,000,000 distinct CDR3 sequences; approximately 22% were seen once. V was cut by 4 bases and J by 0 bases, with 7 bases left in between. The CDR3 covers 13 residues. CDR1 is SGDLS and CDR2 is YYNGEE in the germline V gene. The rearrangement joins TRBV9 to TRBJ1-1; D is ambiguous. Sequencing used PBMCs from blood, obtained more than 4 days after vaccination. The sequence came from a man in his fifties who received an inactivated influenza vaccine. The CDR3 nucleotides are TGTGCCAGCAGCATGTCTTTGAACACTGAAGCTTTCTTT. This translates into CASSMSLNTEAFF.